The following is a T cell receptor beta chain sequence with its context. Molecular barcoding with unique molecular identifiers was used for the TCRbeta library. TCRdb analysed the PCR reads with MiXCR anew, one entry per CDR3 protein. The table shows under 450,000 distinct CDR3 sequences, with about an eighth occurring only once. Between the trimmed V and J ends, which lost 5 bases and 7 bases, there was a span of 11 bases. CDR3 length equals 11 residues. Germline V CDR1 and CDR2: GTSNPN, SVGIG (reference sequence). This sample was taken from a study of T-cell reconstitution after alpha-beta-depleted transplantation in children.

The receptor was isolated from a human donor who donated a stem cell graft to a child with Fanconi anemia. The chain uses TRBV30 and TRBJ1-1; no clear D gene. The material was PBMCs, obtained from the stem cell graft. The CDR3 protein is CAWWSMVEAFF. The DNA for the CDR3 is TGTGCCTGGTGGAGCATGGTTGAAGCTTTCTTT.